The sequence of this T cell receptor (beta chain) was determined in a study of Graves' ophthalmopathy and Graves' hyperthyroidism. Study-wide context: There was a collection of peripheral blood at initial diagnosis, before any treatment.

Study-wide findings and caveats: Most clonotypes expanded in thyroid above 0.001 frequency were present in blood too.

Amplified material comprised TCR beta CDR3 regions derived from RNA transcripts. RT-PCR in the first round used HTBI primers; a second-round multiplex PCR followed. MiXCR was run by TCRdb on the multiplex PCR reads, yielding one entry per CDR3 protein. Here the sample spans about 620,000 distinct CDR3 sequences, 22% being singletons. Certain patients, namely those with other autoimmune diseases, uncontrolled infections, pregnancy or lactation, were excluded. This clonotype has a count of ten or more. Its antigen is currently unknown. The V gene's germline CDR1 is GTSNPN and CDR2 SVGIG (reference sequence). V lost 3 bases and J lost 5, with 13 bases in between. This CDR3 contains 13 residues.

This sequence joins TRBV30 and TRBJ1-1; TRBD1 might be the D (6 bases). The clonotype originates from a woman younger than 30 with stable Graves' hyperthyroidism. Some clones in this sample may be carry-over from other donors' samples. Sequencing was carried out using peripheral blood. CDR3 in amino acids: CAWRGTGQTEAFF. The CDR3 nucleotides read TGTGCCTGGAGAGGAACAGGGCAAACTGAAGCTTTCTTT.